These 9 T cell receptor beta chains originate from one sample sequenced in a study of cytomegalovirus exposure and HLA in healthy donors. The study ran its PCR with 60 Vbeta and 13 Jbeta primers. The assay was immunoSEQ multiplex PCR, and TCRdb's table has in-frame clones only and misses some. This table holds 150,000 or so clones, 65% to 85% found once. What was sequenced was PBMCs. These receptors all stem from a woman in her thirties or forties in good health and CMV-seropositive.

CDR3: CASSPPGQNTEAFF. CDR3 DNA sequence: TGTGCCAGCAGCCCTCCGGGACAAAACACTGAAGCTTTCTTT. J is TRBJ1-1 and V is TRBV14; D may be TRBD1 (6 bases). CDR3 length: 14 residues. The germline V gene has CDR1 SGHDN and CDR2 FVKESK. Trimming took off 4 bases at V and 2 bases at J, with 11 bases between the two ends.

This clone was observed a handful of times. This chain links TRBV7-2 with TRBJ1-5; 7 bases fit TRBD1. Germline values: CDR1 SGHTA, CDR2 FQGNSA. Trimming cost V 2 bases and J 6 bases; bases outside gene matches: 4. The CDR3 extends over 14 amino acids. The CDR3 DNA reads as TGTGCCAGCAGCTTAAACAGGGGACTTCAGCCCCAGCATTTT. It specifies CASSLNRGLQPQHF.

In the case of this clone: Given the absence of the conserved phenylalanine or tryptophan at the CDR3 end, a read error is likely. Because the CDR3's place on the DNA is in doubt, the DNA is left out and the CDR3 is given as listed by TCRdb. The genes are TRBV27 and TRBJ2-7; the D call in the table, TRBD2, was not verified against the DNA. The CDR3 extends over 12 residues, inclusive of both ends. Germline values: CDR1 MNHEY, CDR2 SMNVEV (reference sequence). The CDR3 protein is CASSSLGVVRVG.

The CDR3 coding sequence is TGTGCCAGCAGCCGAACTAGCGGGGTTTACAATGAGCAGTTCTTC. This encodes CASSRTSGVYNEQFF. The chain carries TRBV9 and TRBJ2-1; 10 bases agree with TRBD2. This CDR3 region has 15 residues. In germline, CDR1 is SGDLS, CDR2 YYNGEE. Losses at the gene ends were 4 bases for V and 4 bases for J; bases not matched to a gene: 5.

The rearrangement joins TRBV25-1 to TRBJ2-5, with TRBD1 matching over 9 bases. Germline trimming cut 8 bases from V and 7 bases from J; bases unmatched to any gene: 11. The length of the CDR3 is 14 residues. CDR1 and CDR2 from the germline V gene are MGHDK and SYGVNS. In DNA, the CDR3 is TGTGCCAGCTCCGGGACAGGGCCTCCGGGGACCCAGTACTTC. Its protein is CASSGTGPPGTQYF. The full variable domain, its missing parts supplied by reference TRBV25-1 and TRBJ2-5, is EADIYQTPRYLVIGTGKKITLECSQTMGHDKMYWYQQDPGMELHLIHYSYGVNSTEKGDLSSESTVSRIRTEHFPLTLESARPSHTSQYLCASSGTGPPGTQYFGPGTRLLVL.

The J gene is TRBJ2-7, the V gene TRBV6-1, with unresolved D. Germline V gives CDR1 MNHNS, CDR2 SASEGT. CDR3 length equals 14 residues. The V end was cut by 6 bases, the J end by 0 bases, with 12 bases between. This CDR3 reads CASSPTSLSYEQYF. For the CDR3, the DNA is TGTGCCAGCAGCCCGACATCTCTCTCCTACGAGCAGTACTTC.

The chain carries TRBV27 and TRBJ1-4, with D perhaps matching TRBD1 (5 bases). Per the germline V gene, CDR1 is MNHEY and CDR2 is SMNVEV (reference sequence). CDR3 size: 14 residues. Trimming stripped 8 bases from V and 1 base from J, with 11 bases between. Here the CDR3 DNA reads TGTGCCAGCCGAAGACAGAGAACTAATGAAAAACTGTTTTTT. Amino acid sequence: CASRRQRTNEKLFF.

This chain uses TRBV19 with TRBJ2-3; a weak D match, TRBD2 (6 bases). This CDR3 contains 15 residues. Germline-derived CDR1 and CDR2 are LNHDA and SQIVND (reference sequence). Trimming removed 5 bases at V and 2 bases at J, with 14 bases between. The CDR3 sequence is CASSSGGGFTDTQYF. The DNA of the CDR3 is TGTGCCAGTAGTTCTGGGGGAGGATTCACAGATACGCAGTATTTT.

This clone was seen a single time. V usage is TRBV5-5 and J usage is TRBJ2-1; 11 nucleotides align to TRBD2. This CDR3 region has 13 residues. CDR1 and CDR2 (germline): SGHKS, YYEKEE (reference sequence). The V and J ends lost 2 bases and 12 bases, in that order; junction bases with no gene match: 4. CDR3 in DNA: TGTGCCAGCAGCTTCGGACTAGCGGGTTGGCAGTTCTTC. Residues: CASSFGLAGWQFF.